The 14 T cell receptor beta chains presented below share a single source sample, sequenced in a study of OX40 agonist ivuxolimab in advanced cancers. Produced via immunoSEQ multiplex PCR; TCRdb's table is partial and in-frame only. Of roughly 76,000 clones listed, around nine tenths are singletons. Material: CD4+ or CD8+ T cells sorted from blood, obtained in a trial of the OX40 agonist ivuxolimab. Receptors were obtained from an adult with an advanced solid tumor such as melanoma, head and neck, liver or kidney cancer.

V is TRBV29-1 and J is TRBJ1-2; TRBD1 aligns across 7 bases. V lost 6 bases, J lost 8 bases, and 15 bases stayed unmatched. The CDR3 is 14 residues long. Germline CDR1 reads SQVTM; CDR2 reads ANQGSEA. CDR3 in amino acids: CSVFSAGGRDGYTF. The DNA of the CDR3 is TGCAGCGTATTTTCCGCAGGGGGGCGTGACGGCTACACCTTC.

The CDR3 sequence: CASSFEAGSNQPQHF. CDR3 DNA: TGTGCCAGCAGTTTCGAGGCGGGGAGCAATCAGCCCCAGCATTTT. The genes are TRBV2 and TRBJ1-5; the D is unclear. Trimming shortened V by 5 bases and J by 1 base, and 12 bases separated the two germline ends. The CDR3 is 15 residues long. Looked up from germline, CDR1 is SNHLY and CDR2 is FYNNEI.

The chain carries TRBV5-6 and TRBJ2-5; the D gene is possibly TRBD1 (6 bases). V was cut by 10 bases and J by 5 bases, with 21 bases left in between. The CDR3 is 14 residues long. The germline CDR1 and CDR2 sequences are SGHDT and YYEEEE. In DNA, the CDR3 is TGTGCCTCCGTCTTGATGGGGGCAGGGGAGACCCAGTACTTC. Its protein is CASVLMGAGETQYF.

This sequence joins TRBV29-1 and TRBJ1-2; unclear D gene. Trimming left V 4 bases short and J 5 bases short, with 17 bases between. Per the germline V gene, CDR1 is SQVTM and CDR2 is ANQGSEA. This CDR3 has 14 residues. For the CDR3, the DNA is TGCAGCGTTGGGACGGACCGAACCTTTTATGGCTACACCTTC. This gives the protein CSVGTDRTFYGYTF. The whole variable domain, remainder taken from reference TRBV29-1 and TRBJ1-2, is SAVISQKPSRDICQRGTSLTIQCQVDSQVTMMFWYRQQPGQSLTLIATANQGSEATYESGFVIDKFPISRPNLTFSTLTVSNMSPEDSSIYLCSVGTDRTFYGYTFGSGTRLTVV.

The genes are TRBV28 and TRBJ2-3, with TRBD1 matching over 7 bases. Germline V gives CDR1 MDHEN, CDR2 SYDVKM. Germline trimming cut 3 bases from V and 5 bases from J; bases unmatched to any gene: 8. The length of the CDR3 is 15 residues. This CDR3 is CASSFPGQAEDTQYF. The CDR3 coding sequence is TGTGCCAGCAGTTTTCCCGGACAGGCCGAAGATACGCAGTATTTT.

The V call is TRBV5-1, the J call TRBJ2-5, with D possibly matching TRBD1 (9 bases). Per the germline V gene, CDR1 is SGHRS and CDR2 is YFSETQ. CDR3 length: 15 residues. The V end was cut by 4 bases, the J end by 5 bases, with 18 bases between. This CDR3 is CASSRGRTGEETQYF. CDR3 nucleotide sequence: TGCGCCAGCAGCCGCGGGAGGACAGGGGAGGAGACCCAGTACTTC.

J is TRBJ1-5 and V is TRBV27; D possibly corresponds to TRBD1 (5 bases). CDR1 MNHEY and CDR2 SMNVEV come from the germline V gene (reference sequence). The V end was cut by 6 bases, the J end by 3 bases, with 12 bases between. The length of the CDR3 is 14 residues. CDR3 coding DNA: TGTGCCAGCAGGTTGGCGGGACTCAATCAGCCCCAGCATTTT. Its protein is CASRLAGLNQPQHF.

The chain is built from TRBV29-1 and TRBJ1-4; 9 nucleotides line up with TRBD1. Germline values: CDR1 SQVTM, CDR2 ANQGSEA. J lost 8 bases, V lost 5 bases, and 6 bases had no gene match. The length of the CDR3 is 13 residues. The CDR3 DNA follows: TGCAGCGTTCAGCGGGGGACAGGGGAAAAACTGTTTTTT. It specifies CSVQRGTGEKLFF.

The chain is built from TRBV7-9 and TRBJ1-5; D is unclear. Germline values: CDR1 SEHNR, CDR2 FQNEAQ (reference sequence). Trimming removed 5 bases at V and 0 bases at J, with 2 bases between. This CDR3 is built from 12 residues. The DNA for the CDR3 is TGTGCCAGCAGCGTTAGCAATCAGCCCCAGCATTTT. It specifies CASSVSNQPQHF.

The V gene is TRBV7-2, the J gene TRBJ1-5; possible D gene TRBD1, 5 bases. The CDR3 has 15 amino acids. V lost 4 bases and J lost 1, with 11 bases in between. Germline V gives CDR1 SGHTA, CDR2 FQGNSA. The CDR3 sequence is CASSSGTVSNQPQHF. The CDR3 DNA follows: TGTGCCAGCAGCTCCGGGACGGTAAGCAATCAGCCCCAGCATTTT.

The V gene is TRBV6-6, the J gene TRBJ1-2; 10 bases are a match to TRBD1. Unmatched junction bases numbered 5, after V lost 6 bases and J lost 4 bases. The CDR3 length is 14 residues. Germline V gives CDR1 MNHNY, CDR2 SVGAGI (reference sequence). For the CDR3, the DNA is TGTGCCAGCAGATTTGGACAGGGGGGCTATGGCTACACCTTC. Translated: CASRFGQGGYGYTF.

This clone is a singleton in its sample. The rearrangement uses TRBV4-3 and TRBJ2-2; tentative D call: TRBD2 (5 bases). The CDR3 has 15 residues. The V gene's germline CDR1 is LGHNA and CDR2 YSLEER. V was shortened by 0 bases and J by 6 bases, with 11 bases between the two germline ends. The CDR3 DNA reads as TGCGCCAGCAGCCAAGAGGCGAGGGTGGCCGGGGAGCTGTTTTTT. It specifies CASSQEARVAGELFF.

This chain's CDR3 is CASSHGTGDYGYTF. The CDR3 DNA reads as TGCGCCAGCAGCCACGGGACAGGGGACTATGGCTACACCTTC. This chain connects TRBV4-1 to TRBJ1-2; 10 bases agree with TRBD1. V lost 3 bases and J lost 3; bases outside the gene matches: 1. There are 14 residues in the CDR3. The germline CDR1 and CDR2 sequences are MGHRA and YSYEKL.

The chain uses TRBV7-3 and TRBJ2-1; 12 bases agree with TRBD2. Germline V gene data show CDR1 as SGHTA and CDR2 as FQGTGA. The junction had 3 bases not matched to a gene; V was cut back by 5 bases and J by 4 bases. The CDR3 is 15 residues long. The CDR3 sequence: CASSALAGGYNEQFF. CDR3 DNA: TGTGCCAGCAGCGCACTAGCGGGGGGTTACAATGAGCAGTTCTTC. Supplemented by reference TRBV7-3 and TRBJ2-1, the full variable domain reads GAGVSQTPSNKVTEKGKYVELRCDPISGHTALYWYRQSLGQGPEFLIYFQGTGAADDSGLPNDRFFAVRPEGSVSTLKIQRTERGDSAVYLCASSALAGGYNEQFFGPGTRLTVL.